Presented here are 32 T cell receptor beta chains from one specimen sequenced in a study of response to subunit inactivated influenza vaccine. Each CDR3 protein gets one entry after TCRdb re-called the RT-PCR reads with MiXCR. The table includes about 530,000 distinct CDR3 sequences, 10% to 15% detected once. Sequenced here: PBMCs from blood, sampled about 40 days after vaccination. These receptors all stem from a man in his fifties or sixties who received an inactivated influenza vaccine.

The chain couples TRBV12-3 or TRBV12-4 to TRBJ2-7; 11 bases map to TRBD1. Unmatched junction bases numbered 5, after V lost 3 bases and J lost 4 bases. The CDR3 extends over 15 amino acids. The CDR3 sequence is CASSFPGQGGYEQYF. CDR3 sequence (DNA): TGTGCCAGCAGTTTCCCGGGACAGGGGGGTTACGAGCAGTACTTC.

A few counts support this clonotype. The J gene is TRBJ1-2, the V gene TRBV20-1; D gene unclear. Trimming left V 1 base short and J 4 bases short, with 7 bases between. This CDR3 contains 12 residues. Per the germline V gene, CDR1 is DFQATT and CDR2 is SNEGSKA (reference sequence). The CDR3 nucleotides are TGCAGTGCTAGAGCGGGATCCTATGGCTACACCTTC. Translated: CSARAGSYGYTF.

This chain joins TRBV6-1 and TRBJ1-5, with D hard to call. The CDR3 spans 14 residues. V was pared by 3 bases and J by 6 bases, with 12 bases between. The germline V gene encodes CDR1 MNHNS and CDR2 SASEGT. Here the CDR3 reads CASSESSLGQPQHF. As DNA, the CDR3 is TGTGCCAGCAGTGAGAGCAGTTTAGGTCAGCCCCAGCATTTT.

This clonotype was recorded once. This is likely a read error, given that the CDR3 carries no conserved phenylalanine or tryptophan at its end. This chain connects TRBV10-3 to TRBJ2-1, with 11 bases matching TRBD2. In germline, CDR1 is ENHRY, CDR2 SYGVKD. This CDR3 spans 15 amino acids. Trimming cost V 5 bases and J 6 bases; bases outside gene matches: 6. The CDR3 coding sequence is TGTGCCATCAGTCAACCGGGACTAGCGGTCAATGAGCAGTTCTTA. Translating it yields CAISQPGLAVNEQFL.

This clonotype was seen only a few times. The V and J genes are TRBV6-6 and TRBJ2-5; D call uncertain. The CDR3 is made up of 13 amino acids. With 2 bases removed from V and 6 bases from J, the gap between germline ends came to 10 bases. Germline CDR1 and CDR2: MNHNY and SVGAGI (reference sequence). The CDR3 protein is CASSYALSKTQYF. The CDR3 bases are TGTGCCAGCAGTTACGCTCTATCGAAGACCCAGTACTTC.

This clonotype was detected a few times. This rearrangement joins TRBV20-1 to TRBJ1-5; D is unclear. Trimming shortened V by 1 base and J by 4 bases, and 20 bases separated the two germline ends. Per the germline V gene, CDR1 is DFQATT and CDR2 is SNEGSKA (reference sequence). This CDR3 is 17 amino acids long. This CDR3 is CSARGARAPTPNQPQHF. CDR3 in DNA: TGCAGTGCTAGAGGGGCACGGGCACCAACTCCTAATCAGCCCCAGCATTTT.

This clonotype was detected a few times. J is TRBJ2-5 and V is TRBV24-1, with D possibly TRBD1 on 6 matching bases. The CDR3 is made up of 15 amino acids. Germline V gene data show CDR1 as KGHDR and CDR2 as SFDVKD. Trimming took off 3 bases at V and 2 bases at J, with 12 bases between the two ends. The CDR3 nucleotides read TGTGCCACCAGTGATATTACAGGGAAACAAGAGACCCAGTACTTC. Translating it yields CATSDITGKQETQYF.

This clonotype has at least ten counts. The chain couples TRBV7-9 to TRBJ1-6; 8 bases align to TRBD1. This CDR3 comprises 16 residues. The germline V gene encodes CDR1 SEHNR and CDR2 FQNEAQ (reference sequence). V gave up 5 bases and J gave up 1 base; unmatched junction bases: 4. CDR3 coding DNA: TGTGCCAGCAGCGCGGGACAGGCATCCTATAATTCACCCCTCCACTTT. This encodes CASSAGQASYNSPLHF.

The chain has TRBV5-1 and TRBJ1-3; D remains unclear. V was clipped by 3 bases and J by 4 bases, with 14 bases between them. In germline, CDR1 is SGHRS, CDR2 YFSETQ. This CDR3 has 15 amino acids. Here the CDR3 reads CASSYRGVQGNTIYF. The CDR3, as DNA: TGCGCCAGCAGCTACCGGGGAGTTCAAGGAAACACCATATATTTT. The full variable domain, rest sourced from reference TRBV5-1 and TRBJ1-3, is KAGVTQTPRYLIKTRGQQVTLSCSPISGHRSVSWYQQTPGQGLQFLFEYFSETQRNKGNFPGRFSGRQFSNSRSEMNVSTLELGDSALYLCASSYRGVQGNTIYFGEGSWLTVV.

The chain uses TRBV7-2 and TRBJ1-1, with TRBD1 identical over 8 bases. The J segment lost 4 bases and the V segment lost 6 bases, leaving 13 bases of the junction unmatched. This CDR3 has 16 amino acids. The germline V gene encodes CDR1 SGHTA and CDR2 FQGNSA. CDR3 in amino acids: CASSSFPGQAGTEAFF. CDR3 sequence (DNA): TGTGCCAGCAGTTCTTTTCCGGGACAGGCGGGCACTGAAGCTTTCTTT. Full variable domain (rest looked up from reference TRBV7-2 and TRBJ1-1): GAGVSQSPSNKVTEKGKDVELRCDPISGHTALYWYRQSLGQGLEFLIYFQGNSAPDKSGLPSDRFSAERTGGSVSTLTIQRTQQEDSAVYLCASSSFPGQAGTEAFFGQGTRLTVV.

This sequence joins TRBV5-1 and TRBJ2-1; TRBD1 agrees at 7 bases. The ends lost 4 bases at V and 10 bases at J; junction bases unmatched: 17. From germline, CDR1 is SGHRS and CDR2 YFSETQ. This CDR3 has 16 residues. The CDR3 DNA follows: TGCGCCAGCAGCCCCTCGACAGGGAATGTTCTGGGGGAGCAGTTCTTC. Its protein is CASSPSTGNVLGEQFF.

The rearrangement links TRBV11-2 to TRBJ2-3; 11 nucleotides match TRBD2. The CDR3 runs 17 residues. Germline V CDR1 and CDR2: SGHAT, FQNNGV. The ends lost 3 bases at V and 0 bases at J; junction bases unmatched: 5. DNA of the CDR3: TGTGCCAGCAGCTTTCGACGACTAGCGGGGAGCACAGATACGCAGTATTTT. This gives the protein CASSFRRLAGSTDTQYF.

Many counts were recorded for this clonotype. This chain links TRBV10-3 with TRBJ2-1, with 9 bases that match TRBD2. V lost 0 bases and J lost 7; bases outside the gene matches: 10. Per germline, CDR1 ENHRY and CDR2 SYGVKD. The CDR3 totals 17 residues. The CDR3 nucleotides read TGTGCCATCAGTGAGTCCAGGGAGCGGGAGGCCTGGAATGAGCAGTTCTTC. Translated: CAISESREREAWNEQFF.

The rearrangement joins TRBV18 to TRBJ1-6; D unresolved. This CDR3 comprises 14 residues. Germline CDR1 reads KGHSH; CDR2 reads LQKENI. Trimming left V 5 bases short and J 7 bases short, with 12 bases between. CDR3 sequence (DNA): TGTGCCAGCTCAAATTTGGGGTACAATTCACCCCTCCACTTT. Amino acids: CASSNLGYNSPLHF.

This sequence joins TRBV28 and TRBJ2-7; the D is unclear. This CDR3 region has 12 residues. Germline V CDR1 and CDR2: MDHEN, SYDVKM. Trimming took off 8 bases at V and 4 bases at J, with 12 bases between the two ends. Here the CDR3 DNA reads TGTGCCAGCGGTCGTCTTTTGTACGAGCAGTACTTC. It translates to CASGRLLYEQYF.

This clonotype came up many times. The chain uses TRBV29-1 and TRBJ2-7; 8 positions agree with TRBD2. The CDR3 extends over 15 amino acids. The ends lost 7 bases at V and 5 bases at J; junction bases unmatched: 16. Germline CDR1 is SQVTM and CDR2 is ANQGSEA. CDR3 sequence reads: CSALRLAGVGNEQYF. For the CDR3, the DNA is TGCAGCGCCCTGAGGCTAGCGGGTGTAGGGAACGAGCAGTACTTC.

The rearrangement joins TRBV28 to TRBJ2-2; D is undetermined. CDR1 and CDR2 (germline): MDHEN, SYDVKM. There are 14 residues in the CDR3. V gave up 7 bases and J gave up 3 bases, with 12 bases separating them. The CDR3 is CASIPSRHTGELFF. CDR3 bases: TGTGCCAGCATCCCCTCACGGCACACCGGGGAGCTGTTTTTT.

This CDR3 reads CSVQDPWQSYEQYF. CDR3 coding DNA: TGCAGCGTCCAAGACCCCTGGCAGTCCTACGAGCAGTACTTC. V gene TRBV29-1 combines with J gene TRBJ2-7, with D uncertain. Trimming shortened V by 6 bases and J by 1 base, and 16 bases separated the two germline ends. Germline V lookup: CDR1 SQVTM, CDR2 ANQGSEA. There are 14 residues in the CDR3.

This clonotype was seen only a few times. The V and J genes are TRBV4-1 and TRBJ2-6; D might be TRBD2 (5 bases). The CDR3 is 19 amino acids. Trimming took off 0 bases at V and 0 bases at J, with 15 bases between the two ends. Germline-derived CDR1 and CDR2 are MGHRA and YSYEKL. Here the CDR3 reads CASSQERLAEASGANVLTF. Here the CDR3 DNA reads TGCGCCAGCAGCCAAGAACGGTTGGCGGAGGCCTCTGGGGCCAACGTCCTGACTTTC.

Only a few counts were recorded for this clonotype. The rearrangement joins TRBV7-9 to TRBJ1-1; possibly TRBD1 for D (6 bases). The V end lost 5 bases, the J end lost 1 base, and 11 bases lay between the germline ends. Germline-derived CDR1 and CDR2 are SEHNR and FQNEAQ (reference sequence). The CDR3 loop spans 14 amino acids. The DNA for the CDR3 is TGTGCCAGCAGCCAGGGACATACGAACACTGAAGCTTTCTTT. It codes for CASSQGHTNTEAFF.

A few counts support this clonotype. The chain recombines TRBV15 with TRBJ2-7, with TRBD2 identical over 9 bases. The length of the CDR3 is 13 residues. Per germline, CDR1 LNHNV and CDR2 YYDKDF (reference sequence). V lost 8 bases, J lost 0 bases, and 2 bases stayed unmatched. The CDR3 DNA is TGTGCCACCCGGACTAGCGACTCCTACGAGCAGTACTTC. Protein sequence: CATRTSDSYEQYF.

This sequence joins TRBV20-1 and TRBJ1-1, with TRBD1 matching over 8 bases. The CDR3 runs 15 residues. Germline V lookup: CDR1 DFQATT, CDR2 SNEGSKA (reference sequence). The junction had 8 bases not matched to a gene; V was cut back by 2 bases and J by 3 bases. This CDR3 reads CSARPDRVRDTEAFF. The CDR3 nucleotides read TGCAGTGCTAGACCGGACAGGGTAAGGGACACTGAAGCTTTCTTT.

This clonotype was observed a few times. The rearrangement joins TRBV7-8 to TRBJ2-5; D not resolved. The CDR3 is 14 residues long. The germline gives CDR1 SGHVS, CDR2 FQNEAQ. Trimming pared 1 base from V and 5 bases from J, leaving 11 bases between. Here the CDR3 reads CASSLGKGWETQYF. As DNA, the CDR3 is TGTGCCAGCAGCTTAGGAAAGGGATGGGAGACCCAGTACTTC.

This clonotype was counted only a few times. The CDR3 nucleotides read TGTGCCAGCAGGGCGGACAGGGCTTTGGGGGAGCAGTACTTC. This encodes CASRADRALGEQYF. This sequence joins TRBV2 and TRBJ2-7; 8 bases align to TRBD1. V was pared by 6 bases and J by 7 bases, with 11 bases of the junction left unmatched. The CDR3 length is 14 residues. Germline assignment: CDR1 SNHLY and CDR2 FYNNEI.

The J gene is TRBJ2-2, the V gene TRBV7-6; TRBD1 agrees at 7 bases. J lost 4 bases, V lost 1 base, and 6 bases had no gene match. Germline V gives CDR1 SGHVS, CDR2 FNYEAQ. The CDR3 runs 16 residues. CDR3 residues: CASSLVRQGPTGELFF. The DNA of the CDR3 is TGTGCCAGCAGCTTAGTCCGACAGGGCCCCACCGGGGAGCTGTTTTTT.

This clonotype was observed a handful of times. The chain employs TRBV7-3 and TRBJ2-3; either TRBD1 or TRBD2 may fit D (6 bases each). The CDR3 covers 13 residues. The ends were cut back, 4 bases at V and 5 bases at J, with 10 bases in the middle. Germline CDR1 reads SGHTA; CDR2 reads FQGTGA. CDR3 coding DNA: TGTGCCAGCAGCTCGGGGGCTAAAGATACGCAGTATTTT. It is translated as CASSSGAKDTQYF.

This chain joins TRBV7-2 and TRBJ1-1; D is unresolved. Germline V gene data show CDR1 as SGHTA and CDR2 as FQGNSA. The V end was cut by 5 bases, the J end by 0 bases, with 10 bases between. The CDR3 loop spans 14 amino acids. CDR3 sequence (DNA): TGTGCCAGCAGCCGCGGAGGCATGAACACTGAAGCTTTCTTT. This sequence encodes CASSRGGMNTEAFF.

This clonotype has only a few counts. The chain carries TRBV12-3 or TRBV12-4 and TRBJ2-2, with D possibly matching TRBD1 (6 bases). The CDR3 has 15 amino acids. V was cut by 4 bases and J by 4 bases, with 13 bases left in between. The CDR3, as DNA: TGTGCCAGCAGTTGGTTGGGACACTCCACCGGGGAGCTGTTTTTT. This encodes CASSWLGHSTGELFF.

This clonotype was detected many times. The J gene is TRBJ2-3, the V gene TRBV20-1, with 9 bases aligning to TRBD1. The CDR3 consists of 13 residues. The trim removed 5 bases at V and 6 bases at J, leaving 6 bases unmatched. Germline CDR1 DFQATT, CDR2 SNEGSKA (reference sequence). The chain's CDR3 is CSAPRTGEDTQYF. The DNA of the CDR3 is TGCAGTGCTCCTCGGACAGGGGAGGATACGCAGTATTTT.

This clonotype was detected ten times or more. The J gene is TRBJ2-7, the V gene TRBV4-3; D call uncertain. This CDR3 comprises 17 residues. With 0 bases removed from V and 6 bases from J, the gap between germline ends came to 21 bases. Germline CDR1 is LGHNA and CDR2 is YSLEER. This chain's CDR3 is CASSQDLDVAIKREQYF. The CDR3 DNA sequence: TGCGCCAGCAGCCAAGATCTCGATGTAGCAATTAAACGCGAGCAGTACTTC.

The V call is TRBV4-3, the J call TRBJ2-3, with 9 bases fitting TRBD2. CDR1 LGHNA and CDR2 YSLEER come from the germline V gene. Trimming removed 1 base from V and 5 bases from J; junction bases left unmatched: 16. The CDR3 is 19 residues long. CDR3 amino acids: CASSQAVLTSGFTGDTQYF. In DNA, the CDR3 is TGCGCCAGCAGCCAAGCTGTTTTAACTAGCGGGTTTACTGGAGATACGCAGTATTTT.

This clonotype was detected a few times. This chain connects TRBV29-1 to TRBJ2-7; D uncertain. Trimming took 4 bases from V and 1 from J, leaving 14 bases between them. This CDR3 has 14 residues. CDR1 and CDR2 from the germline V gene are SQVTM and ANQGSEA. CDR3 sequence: CSVADSSNSYEQYF. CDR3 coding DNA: TGCAGCGTTGCCGACTCATCGAATTCCTACGAGCAGTACTTC.